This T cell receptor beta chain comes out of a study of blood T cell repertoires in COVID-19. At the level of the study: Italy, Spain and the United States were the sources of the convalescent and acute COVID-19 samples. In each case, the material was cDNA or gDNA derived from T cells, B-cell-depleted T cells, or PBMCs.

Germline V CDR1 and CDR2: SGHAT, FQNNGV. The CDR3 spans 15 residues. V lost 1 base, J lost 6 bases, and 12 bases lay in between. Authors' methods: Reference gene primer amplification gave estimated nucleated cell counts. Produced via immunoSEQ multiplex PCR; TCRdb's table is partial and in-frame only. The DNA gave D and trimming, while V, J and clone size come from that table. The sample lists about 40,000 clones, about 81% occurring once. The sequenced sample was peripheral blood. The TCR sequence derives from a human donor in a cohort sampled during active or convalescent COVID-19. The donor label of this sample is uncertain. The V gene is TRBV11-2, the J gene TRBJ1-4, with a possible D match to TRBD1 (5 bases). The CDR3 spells CASSLVGREDEKLFF. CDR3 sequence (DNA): TGTGCCAGCAGCTTAGTTGGCAGGGAGGATGAAAAACTGTTTTTT.